This T cell receptor (beta chain) was sequenced in a study of blood T cell repertoires in COVID-19. Looking at the study overall: The origin of the acute and convalescent COVID-19 samples was the United States, Italy and Spain. In each case, the material was cDNA or gDNA derived from T cells, B-cell-depleted T cells, or PBMCs.

As originally analysed: Reference gene primer amplification yielded estimated nucleated cell counts. The method was immunoSEQ multiplex PCR; TCRdb's version includes in-frame clones alone and lacks a portion of them. For V, J and clone size, that table is used; D and trimming come from the DNA. The sample includes some 150,000 clones, roughly 82% of them seen just once. The CDR3 is 13 residues long. Germline-derived CDR1 and CDR2 are LNHDA and SQIVND (reference sequence). Trimming took off 4 bases at V and 3 bases at J, with 9 bases between the two ends. Input material: peripheral blood. V and J are TRBV19 and TRBJ1-2, with TRBD1 as a possible D gene (6 bases). This receptor was identified in a woman aged 50 to 60 in a cohort sampled during active or convalescent COVID-19. The CDR3 bases are TGTGCCAGTAGTAGGACAGTTCACTATGGCTACACCTTC. This encodes CASSRTVHYGYTF.